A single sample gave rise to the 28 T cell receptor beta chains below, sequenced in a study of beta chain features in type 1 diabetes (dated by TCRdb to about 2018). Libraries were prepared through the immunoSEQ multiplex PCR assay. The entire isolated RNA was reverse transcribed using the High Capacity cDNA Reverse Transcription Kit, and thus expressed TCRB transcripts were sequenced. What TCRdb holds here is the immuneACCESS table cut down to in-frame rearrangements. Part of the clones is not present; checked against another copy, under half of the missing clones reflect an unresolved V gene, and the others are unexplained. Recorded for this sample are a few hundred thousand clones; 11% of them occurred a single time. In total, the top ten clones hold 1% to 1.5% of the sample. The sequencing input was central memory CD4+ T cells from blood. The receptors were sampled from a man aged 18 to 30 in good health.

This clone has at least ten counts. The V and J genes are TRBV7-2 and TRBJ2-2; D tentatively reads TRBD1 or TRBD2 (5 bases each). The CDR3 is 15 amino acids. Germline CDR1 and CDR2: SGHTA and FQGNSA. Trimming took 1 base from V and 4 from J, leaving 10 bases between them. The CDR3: CASSLGPGSTGELFF. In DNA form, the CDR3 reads TGTGCCAGCAGCTTAGGACCAGGGAGCACCGGGGAGCTGTTTTTT. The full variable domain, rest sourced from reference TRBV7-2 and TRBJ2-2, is GAGVSQSPSNKVTEKGKDVELRCDPISGHTALYWYRQSLGQGLEFLIYFQGNSAPDKSGLPSDRFSAERTGGSVSTLTIQRTQQEDSAVYLCASSLGPGSTGELFFGEGSRLTVL.

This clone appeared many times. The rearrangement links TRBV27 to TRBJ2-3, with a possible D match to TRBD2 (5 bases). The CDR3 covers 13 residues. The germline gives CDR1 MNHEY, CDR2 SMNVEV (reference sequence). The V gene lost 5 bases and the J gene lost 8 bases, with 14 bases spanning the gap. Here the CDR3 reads CASSTRIRGTQYF. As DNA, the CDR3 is TGTGCCAGCAGTACCAGGATCCGGGGTACGCAGTATTTT.

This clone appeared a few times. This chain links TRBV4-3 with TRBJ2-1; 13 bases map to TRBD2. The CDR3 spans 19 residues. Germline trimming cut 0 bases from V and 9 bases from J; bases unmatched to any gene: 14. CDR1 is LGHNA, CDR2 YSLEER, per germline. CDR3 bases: TGCGCCAGCAGCCAAGAACGACTAGCGGGAGGCCCAACCCCCAGTGAGCAGTTCTTC. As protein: CASSQERLAGGPTPSEQFF.

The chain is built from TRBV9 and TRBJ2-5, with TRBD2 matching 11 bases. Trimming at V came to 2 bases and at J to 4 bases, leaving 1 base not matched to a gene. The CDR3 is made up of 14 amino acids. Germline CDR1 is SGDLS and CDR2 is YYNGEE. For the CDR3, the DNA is TGTGCCAGCAGCGTTAGCGGGAGGGGAGAGACCCAGTACTTC. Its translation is CASSVSGRGETQYF. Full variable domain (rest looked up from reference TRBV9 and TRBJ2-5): DSGVTQTPKHLITATGQRVTLRCSPRSGDLSVYWYQQSLDQGLQFLIQYYNGEERAKGNILERFSAQQFPDLHSELNLSSLELGDSALYFCASSVSGRGETQYFGPGTRLLVL.

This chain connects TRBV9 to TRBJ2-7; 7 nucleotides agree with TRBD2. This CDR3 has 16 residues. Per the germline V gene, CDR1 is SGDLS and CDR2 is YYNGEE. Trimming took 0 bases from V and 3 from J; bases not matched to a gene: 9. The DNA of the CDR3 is TGTGCCAGCAGCGTAGTGGCGGGAGCCGCCTACTACGAGCAGTACTTC. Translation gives CASSVVAGAAYYEQYF.

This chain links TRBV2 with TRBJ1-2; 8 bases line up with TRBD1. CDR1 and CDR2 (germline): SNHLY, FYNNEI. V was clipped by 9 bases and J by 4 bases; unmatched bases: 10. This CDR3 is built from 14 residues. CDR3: CASKKDREGYGYTF. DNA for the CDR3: TGTGCCAGTAAGAAGGACAGGGAAGGCTATGGCTACACCTTC. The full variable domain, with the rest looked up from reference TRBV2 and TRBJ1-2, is EPEVTQTPSHQVTQMGQEVILRCVPISNHLYFYWYRQILGQKVEFLVSFYNNEISEKSEIFDDQFSVERPDGSNFTLKIRSTKLEDSAMYFCASKKDREGYGYTFGSGTRLTVV.

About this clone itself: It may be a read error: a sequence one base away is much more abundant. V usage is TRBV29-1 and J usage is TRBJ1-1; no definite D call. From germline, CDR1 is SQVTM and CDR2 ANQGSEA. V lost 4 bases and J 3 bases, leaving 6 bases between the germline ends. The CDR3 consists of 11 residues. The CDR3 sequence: CSVGADTEAFF. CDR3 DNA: TGCAGCGTTGGGGCGGACACTGAAGCTTTCTTT.

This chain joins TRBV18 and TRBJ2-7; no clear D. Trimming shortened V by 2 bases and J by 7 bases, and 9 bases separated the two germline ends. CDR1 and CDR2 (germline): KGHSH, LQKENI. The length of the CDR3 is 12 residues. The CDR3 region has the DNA TGTGCCAGCTCACCATCAATGGGGGAGCAGTACTTC. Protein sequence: CASSPSMGEQYF.

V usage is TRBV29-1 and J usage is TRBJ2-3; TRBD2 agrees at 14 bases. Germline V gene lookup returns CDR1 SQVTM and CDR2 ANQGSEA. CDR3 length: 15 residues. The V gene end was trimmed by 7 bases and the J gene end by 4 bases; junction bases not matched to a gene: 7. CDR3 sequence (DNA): TGCAGCGGACAGACTAGCGGGAGGGCATCAGATACGCAGTATTTT. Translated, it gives CSGQTSGRASDTQYF.

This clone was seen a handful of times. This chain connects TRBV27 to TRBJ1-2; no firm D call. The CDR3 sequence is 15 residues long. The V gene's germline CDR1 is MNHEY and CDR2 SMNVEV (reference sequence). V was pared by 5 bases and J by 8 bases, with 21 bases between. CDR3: CASSPTALTLEGYTF. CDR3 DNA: TGTGCCAGCAGTCCCACCGCCCTGACTCTGGAGGGCTACACCTTC.

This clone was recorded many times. Here the CDR3 reads CASSLSGRTSRFF. The CDR3 coding sequence is TGTGCCAGCAGTTTATCGGGCCGGACTAGTCGGTTCTTC. The chain has TRBV27 and TRBJ2-1, with 7 nucleotides matching TRBD2. This CDR3 has 13 amino acids. J gave up 15 bases and V 0 bases, and 8 bases lay outside the gene matches. The germline CDR1 and CDR2 sequences are MNHEY and SMNVEV (reference sequence).

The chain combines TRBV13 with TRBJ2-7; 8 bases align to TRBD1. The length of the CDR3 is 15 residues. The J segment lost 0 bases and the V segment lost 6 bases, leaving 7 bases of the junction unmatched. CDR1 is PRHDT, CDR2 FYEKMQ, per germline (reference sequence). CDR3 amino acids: CASSQVRGHSYEQYF. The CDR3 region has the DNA TGTGCCAGCAGTCAAGTCAGGGGGCACTCCTACGAGCAGTACTTC.

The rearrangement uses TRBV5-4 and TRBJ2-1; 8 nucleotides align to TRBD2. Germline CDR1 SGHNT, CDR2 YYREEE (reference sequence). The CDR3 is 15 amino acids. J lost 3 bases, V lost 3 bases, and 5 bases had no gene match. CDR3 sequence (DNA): TGTGCCAGCAGCTCGACCGGGACTAGCTACAATGAGCAGTTCTTC. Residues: CASSSTGTSYNEQFF.

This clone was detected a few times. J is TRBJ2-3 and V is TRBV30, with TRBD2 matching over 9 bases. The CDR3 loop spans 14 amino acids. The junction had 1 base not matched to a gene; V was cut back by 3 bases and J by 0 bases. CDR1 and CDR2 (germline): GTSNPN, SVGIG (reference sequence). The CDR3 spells CAWRLAGSTDTQYF. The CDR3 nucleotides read TGTGCCTGGAGACTAGCGGGCAGCACAGATACGCAGTATTTT.

The CDR3, as DNA: TGTGCCTGGAGTGTACGGGCGAGAGATACGCAGTATTTT. It encodes CAWSVRARDTQYF. The chain combines TRBV30 with TRBJ2-3; D ambiguous. CDR3 length equals 13 residues. The V and J ends lost 0 bases and 5 bases respectively, with 9 bases between them. Germline CDR1 GTSNPN, CDR2 SVGIG (reference sequence).

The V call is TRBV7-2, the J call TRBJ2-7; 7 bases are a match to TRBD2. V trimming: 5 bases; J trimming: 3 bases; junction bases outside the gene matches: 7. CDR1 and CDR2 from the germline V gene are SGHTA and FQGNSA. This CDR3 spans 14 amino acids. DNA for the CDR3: TGTGCCAGCAGCGAAGGGCGGGGGAACTACGAGCAGTACTTC. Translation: CASSEGRGNYEQYF.

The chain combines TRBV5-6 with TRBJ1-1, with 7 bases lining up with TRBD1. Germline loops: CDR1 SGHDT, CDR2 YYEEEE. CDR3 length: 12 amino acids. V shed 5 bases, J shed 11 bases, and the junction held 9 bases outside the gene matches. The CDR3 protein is CASSLMTGRAFF. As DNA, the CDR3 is TGTGCCAGCAGTCTGATGACAGGGAGGGCTTTCTTT.

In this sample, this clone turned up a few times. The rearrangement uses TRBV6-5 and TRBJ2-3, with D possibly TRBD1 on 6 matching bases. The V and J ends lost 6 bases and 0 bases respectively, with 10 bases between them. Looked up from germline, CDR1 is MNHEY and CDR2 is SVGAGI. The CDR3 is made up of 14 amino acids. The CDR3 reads CASSTGSSTDTQYF. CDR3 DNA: TGTGCCAGCAGCACAGGGAGTAGCACAGATACGCAGTATTTT.

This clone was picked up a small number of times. CDR3 nucleotides: TGTGCCAGCAGAGACCAGCGGGGAAGCTCCTACAATGAGCAGTTCTTC. Protein: CASRDQRGSSYNEQFF. The chain carries TRBV28 and TRBJ2-1; 7 bases align to TRBD2. V trimming: 6 bases; J trimming: 0 bases; junction bases outside the gene matches: 8. The CDR3 consists of 16 residues. From germline, CDR1 is MDHEN and CDR2 SYDVKM.

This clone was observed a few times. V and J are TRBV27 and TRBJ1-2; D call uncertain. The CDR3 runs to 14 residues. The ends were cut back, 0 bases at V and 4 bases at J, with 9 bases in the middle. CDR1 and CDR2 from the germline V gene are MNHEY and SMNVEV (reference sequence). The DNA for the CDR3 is TGTGCCAGCAGTTTATCTACCAGGCCCTATGGCTACACCTTC. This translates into CASSLSTRPYGYTF.

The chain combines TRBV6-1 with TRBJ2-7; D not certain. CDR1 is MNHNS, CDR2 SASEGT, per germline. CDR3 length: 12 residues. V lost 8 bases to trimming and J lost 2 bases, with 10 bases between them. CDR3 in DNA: TGTGCCAGCCGCGGCAGTACCTACGAGCAGTACTTC. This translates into CASRGSTYEQYF.

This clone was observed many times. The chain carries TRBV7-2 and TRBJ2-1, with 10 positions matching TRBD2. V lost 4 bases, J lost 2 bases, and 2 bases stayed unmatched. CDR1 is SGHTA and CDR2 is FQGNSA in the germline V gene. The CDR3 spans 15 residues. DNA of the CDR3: TGTGCCAGCAGCTCAACTAGCGGGGCCTACAATGAGCAGTTCTTC. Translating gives CASSSTSGAYNEQFF.

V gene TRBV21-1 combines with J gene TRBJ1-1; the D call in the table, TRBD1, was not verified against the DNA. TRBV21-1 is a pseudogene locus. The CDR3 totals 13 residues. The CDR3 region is CASSNQMNTEAFF. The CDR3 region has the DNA TGTGCCAGCAGCAATCAGATGAACACTGAAGCTTTCTTT.

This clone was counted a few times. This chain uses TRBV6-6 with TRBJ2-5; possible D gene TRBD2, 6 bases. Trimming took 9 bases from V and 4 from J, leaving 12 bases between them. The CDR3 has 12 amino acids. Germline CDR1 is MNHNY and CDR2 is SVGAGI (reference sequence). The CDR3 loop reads CASGPSVETQYF. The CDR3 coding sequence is TGTGCCAGTGGACCTAGCGTAGAGACCCAGTACTTC.

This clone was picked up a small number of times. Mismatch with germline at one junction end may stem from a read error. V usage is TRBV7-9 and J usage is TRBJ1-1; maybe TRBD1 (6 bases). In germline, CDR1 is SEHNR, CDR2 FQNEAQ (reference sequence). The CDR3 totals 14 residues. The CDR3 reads CASSVARGGTEAFF. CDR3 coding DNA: TGTGCCAGCAGCGTAGCGAGAGGGGGCACTGAAGCTTTCTTT.

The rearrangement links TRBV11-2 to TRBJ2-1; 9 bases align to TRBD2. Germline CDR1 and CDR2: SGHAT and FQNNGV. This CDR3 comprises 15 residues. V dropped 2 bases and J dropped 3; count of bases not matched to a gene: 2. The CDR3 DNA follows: TGTGCCAGCAGCTTATTAGCGGGAGACTACAATGAGCAGTTCTTC. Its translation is CASSLLAGDYNEQFF.

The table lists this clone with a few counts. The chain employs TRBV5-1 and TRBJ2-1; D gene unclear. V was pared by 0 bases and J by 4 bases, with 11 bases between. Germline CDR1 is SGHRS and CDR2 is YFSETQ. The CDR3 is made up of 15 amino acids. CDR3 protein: CASSLGGIGYNEQFF. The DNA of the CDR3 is TGCGCCAGCAGCTTGGGAGGAATAGGATACAATGAGCAGTTCTTC.

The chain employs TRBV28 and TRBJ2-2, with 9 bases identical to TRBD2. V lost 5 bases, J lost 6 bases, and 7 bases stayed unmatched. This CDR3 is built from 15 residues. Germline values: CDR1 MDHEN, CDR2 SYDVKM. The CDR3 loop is CASSSSGRGAGELFF. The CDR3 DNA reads TGTGCCAGCAGTAGTAGCGGGAGAGGGGCCGGGGAGCTGTTTTTT.